A selection of T cell receptor beta chains follows, all from one sample in a study of CD8 T cells in Susac syndrome. TCRdb re-called the immunoSEQ multiplex PCR reads through MiXCR, storing one row per CDR3 protein. The sample has about 150,000 distinct CDR3 sequences; roughly 95% are singletons. Sequencing used CD4+ T cells from PBMCs. These receptors all stem from a human donor with Susac syndrome. Each CDR3 is given with its conserved first and last residue. The D gene is left open where the match is weak. A row's size may be missing; if present it is once, few, many or a size class.

d_call j_call v_call clone_size cdr3_nt cdr3_aa
TRBD2 TRBJ2-5 TRBV20-1 . TGCAGTGCTAGCGGGGGGGCGGGGAAGACCCAGTACTTC CSASGGAGKTQYF
. TRBJ1-5 TRBV4-3 once TGCGCCAGCAGCCAAGCCCCGACGGCGTCCCAGCATTTT CASSQAPTASQHF
. TRBJ1-5 TRBV20-1 . TGCAGTGCTCGCTTTCTGGGCAGGGATCATCAGCCCCAGCATTTT CSARFLGRDHQPQHF
TRBD2 TRBJ2-5 TRBV7-2 . TGTGCCAGCAGCAACAGCGGGGGGGCCCGCGAGACCCAGTACTTC CASSNSGGARETQYF
TRBD1 TRBJ1-2 TRBV20-1 . TGCAGTGCTGAGGACAGGGCGAACTATGGCTACACCTTC CSAEDRANYGYTF
. TRBJ2-5 TRBV20-1 . TGCAGTGCTAGACGGGGGGCGGTGGAGACCCAGTACTTC CSARRGAVETQYF
. TRBJ2-5 TRBV3-1 . TGTGCCAGCAGCCAGCAGGGGCTGGAGACCCAGTACTTC CASSQQGLETQYF
. TRBJ1-5 TRBV2 once TGTGCCAGCAGTGACGAGAGCAATCAGCCCCAGCATTTT CASSDESNQPQHF
. TRBJ1-5 TRBV3-1 . TGTGCCAGCAGCCAAGGCCGGGGCCATCAGCCCCAGCATTTT CASSQGRGHQPQHF
. TRBJ1-6 TRBV7-2 . TGTGCCAGCAGCTTAGCAGGGGCCTATAATTCACCCCTCCACTTT CASSLAGAYNSPLHF
. TRBJ2-7 TRBV12-3/TRBV12-4 . TGTGCCAGCAGATCCGGGACACCCTCCTACGAGCAGTACTTC CASRSGTPSYEQYF
. TRBJ2-5 TRBV3-1 . TGTGCCAGCAGCCACGAGGGGCGAGAGACCCAGTACTTC CASSHEGRETQYF
TRBD1 TRBJ1-1 TRBV5-1 . TGCGCCAGCAGCGCACAGGGGGGAACTGCTGAAGCTTTCTTT CASSAQGGTAEAFF
TRBD2 TRBJ2-1 TRBV5-1 . TGCGCCAGCAGCTTGGTTTCGGCTAGCGGGGCCCCCAATGAGCAGTTCTTC CASSLVSASGAPNEQFF
. TRBJ1-1 TRBV29-1 . TGCAGCGTTGGTCCCCAGAACACTGAAGCTTTCTTT CSVGPQNTEAFF
. TRBJ1-2 TRBV7-2 once TGTGCCAGCAGCGACGGGGGTTGGATGTTCTACACCTTC CASSDGGWMFYTF
TRBD2 TRBJ2-1 TRBV12-3/TRBV12-4 once TGTGCCAGCGAGCGGGGGGGGAATGAGCAGTTCTTC CASERGGNEQFF
. TRBJ1-2 TRBV6-5 . TGTGCCAGCAGTTACTCTAACCCTGCGGGAGGCACGAAGACTAACTATGGCTACACCTTC CASSYSNPAGGTKTNYGYTF
TRBD2 TRBJ2-1 TRBV20-1 . TGCAGTGCTGGATCTAGCGGGGGGGCCGTCAATGAGCAGTTCTTC CSAGSSGGAVNEQFF
TRBD2 TRBJ2-5 TRBV4-1 . TGCGCCAGCAACCCTAGCGGGGGGACCCAAGAGACCCAGTACTTC CASNPSGGTQETQYF
. TRBJ2-7 TRBV20-1 . TGCAGTGCTAGAGATGCGGGGGCCGGGGACGAGCAGTACTTC CSARDAGAGDEQYF
. TRBJ2-7 TRBV20-1 . TGCAGTGCTAGGGATTCGGGTACCCTCTCCTACGAGCAGTACTTC CSARDSGTLSYEQYF
. TRBJ2-7 TRBV7-2 . TGTGCCAGCAGCGATACCGGTCGTTTCTACGAGCAGTACTTC CASSDTGRFYEQYF
. TRBJ2-7 TRBV15 . TGTGCCACCAGCAGAGACCAGGGTGTGTACGAGCAGTACTTC CATSRDQGVYEQYF
. TRBJ1-1 TRBV25-1 . TGTGCCAGCAGTGAATATATGGCAGCCAACACTGAAGCTTTCTTT CASSEYMAANTEAFF
TRBD1 TRBJ1-2 TRBV7-9 once TGTGCCAGCAGCTCCCCGACAGGGAACTATGGCTACACCTTC CASSSPTGNYGYTF
. TRBJ2-1 TRBV5-4 . TGTGCCAGCAGCTTGATCAATCCGAGTGAGCAGTTCTTC CASSLINPSEQFF
. TRBJ1-1 TRBV7-9 . TGTGCCAGCAGCTTGGACAGGAACACTGAAGCTTTCTTT CASSLDRNTEAFF
. TRBJ2-2 TRBV18 . TGTGCCAGCTCACCACTACAGGGGAACACCGGGGAGCTGTTTTTT CASSPLQGNTGELFF
. TRBJ2-5 TRBV11-1 . TGTGCCAGCAGCTTAGAGGGGGGCCCCCAAGAGACCCAGTACTTC CASSLEGGPQETQYF
TRBD1 TRBJ1-5 TRBV7-9 once TGTGCCAGCAGCTCGGACAGGGGGCGGAGGGTCGGACAGCCCCAGCATTTT CASSSDRGRRVGQPQHF
. TRBJ1-5 TRBV20-1 . TGCAGTGGTAGCGACCCACAGGGAAACAATCAGCCCCAGCATTTT CSGSDPQGNNQPQHF
TRBD2 TRBJ2-3 TRBV5-4 . TGTGCCAGCACGGGAGCGGGATCAAGGGCGGATACGCAGTATTTT CASTGAGSRADTQYF
. TRBJ2-1 TRBV4-3 . TGCGCCAGCAGCCAAGAGGCAGGGGTCTACAATGAGCAGTTCTTC CASSQEAGVYNEQFF
TRBD2 TRBJ2-7 TRBV7-9 . TGTGCCAGCAGCTTAGAAGCGGCGGGGGCCTACGAGCAGTACTTC CASSLEAAGAYEQYF